One and the same sample provided the 20 T cell receptor beta chains below, sequenced in a study of blood T cells in healthy people across ages (dated by TCRdb to the mid-2010s). The library came from 5' RACE. Sequencing relied on an Illumina HiSeq 2500. A second PCR of roughly 7 to 11 cycles was performed with a sample-barcoded 5' primer and a J-beta primer mix. The public reads were quality trimmed at Q25 with fastp and then assembled into clones with MiXCR by TCRdb, keeping productive beta chains. Under each unique CDR3 protein, matching rows form one entry showing the most common genes and DNA. For this sample the table gives over a million distinct CDR3 sequences, of which 25% were detected only once. The top ten constitute less than 0.75% of the sample. The data were also submitted as part of a second study, on T cells of mothers and their children.

Source material: blood. The receptors were sampled from a girl aged 2 to 10 in good health.

This clonotype has only a few counts. CDR3 coding DNA: TGTGCCACCCTACAGGCCAACACCGGGGAGCTGTTTTTT. This codes for CATLQANTGELFF. The V call is TRBV27, the J call TRBJ2-2; TRBD1 is a possible D gene (5 bases). Germline assignment: CDR1 MNHEY and CDR2 SMNVEV (reference sequence). CDR3 length: 13 amino acids. V dropped 10 bases and J dropped 2 bases, with 11 bases sitting between them.

The table lists this clonotype with a few counts. The chain joins TRBV1 to TRBJ2-1; the table's D call TRBD1 went unverified against the DNA. TRBV1 is labeled a pseudogene. The CDR3 totals 17 residues. The CDR3 DNA follows: TGCACCAGCAGCCAAGAAGGTGCAGGGTGGGGGGTCAATGAGCAGTTCTTC. Translating gives CTSSQEGAGWGVNEQFF.

The genes are TRBV2 and TRBJ1-2; possible D gene TRBD1, 5 bases. Germline CDR1 and CDR2: SNHLY and FYNNEI. The CDR3 is made up of 14 amino acids. The ends were cut back, 1 base at V and 5 bases at J, with 11 bases in the middle. CDR3 nucleotide sequence: TGTGCCAGCAGTGAAGACGGGGGAGGATATGGCTACACCTTC. It translates to CASSEDGGGYGYTF.

This clonotype was observed a few times. This chain joins TRBV15 and TRBJ2-3; the D is unclear. The CDR3 length is 12 residues. Trimming pared 5 bases from V and 6 bases from J, leaving 9 bases between. CDR1 and CDR2 (germline): LNHNV, YYDKDF (reference sequence). The CDR3 DNA reads TGTGCCACCAGCGAAAGGTGGGATACGCAGTATTTT. Protein sequence: CATSERWDTQYF.

This chain links TRBV6-1 with TRBJ1-5, with a tentative D call TRBD1 (5 bases). Germline values: CDR1 MNHNS, CDR2 SASEGT. The CDR3 runs to 15 residues. The V end lost 5 bases, the J end lost 1 base, and 12 bases lay between the germline ends. The CDR3 sequence is CASSSVSGSNQPQHF. DNA for the CDR3: TGTGCCAGCAGTTCCGTTTCAGGGAGCAATCAGCCCCAGCATTTT.

V gene TRBV20-1 combines with J gene TRBJ2-5; 10 bases line up with TRBD2. Trimming at V came to 8 bases and at J to 5 bases, leaving 11 bases not matched to a gene. Germline lookup yields CDR1 DFQATT and CDR2 SNEGSKA (reference sequence). The CDR3 is 14 residues long. CDR3 DNA: TGCAGTACCCGGATAGCGGGGGGCCCTGAGACCCAGTACTTC. Its translation is CSTRIAGGPETQYF.

The J gene is TRBJ2-5, the V gene TRBV29-1; no clear D. The germline gives CDR1 SQVTM, CDR2 ANQGSEA. V lost 3 bases, J lost 1 base, and 12 bases lay in between. CDR3 length: 14 amino acids. The CDR3 DNA reads as TGCAGCGTTGAGGCAGGTTCCATCCAAGAGACCCAGTACTTC. Amino acids: CSVEAGSIQETQYF.

This clonotype occurred a few times. This chain uses TRBV20-1 with TRBJ2-4, with TRBD2 matching 11 bases. Germline V CDR1 and CDR2: DFQATT, SNEGSKA (reference sequence). Trimming took 6 bases from V and 4 from J; bases not matched to a gene: 2. The CDR3 runs to 13 residues. The CDR3 loop reads CSARLAGKNIQYF. CDR3 coding DNA: TGCAGTGCACGACTAGCGGGGAAAAACATTCAGTACTTC.

This clonotype was counted between two and nine times. This chain links TRBV12-3 or TRBV12-4 with TRBJ2-7, with 9 bases aligning to TRBD1. J lost 3 bases, V lost 6 bases, and 3 bases had no gene match. The CDR3 consists of 13 residues. The CDR3: CASRTGGNYEQYF. CDR3 DNA sequence: TGTGCCAGCAGGACAGGGGGTAACTACGAGCAGTACTTC.

This clonotype turned up a few times. The J gene is TRBJ2-5, the V gene TRBV3-1, with D unclear. The CDR3 contains 13 residues. Trimming shortened V by 3 bases and J by 4 bases, and 9 bases separated the two germline ends. Germline assignment: CDR1 LGHDT and CDR2 YNNKEL (reference sequence). Written as DNA, the CDR3 is TGTGCCAGCAGCCATCTTGACGGAGAGACCCAGTACTTC. This encodes CASSHLDGETQYF.

This chain connects TRBV5-1 to TRBJ1-1; the D is unclear. CDR3 length: 12 amino acids. CDR1 SGHRS and CDR2 YFSETQ come from the germline V gene. Trimming shortened V by 0 bases and J by 10 bases, and 10 bases separated the two germline ends. The CDR3 spells CASSLDGVGAFF. The CDR3 DNA follows: TGCGCCAGCAGCTTGGACGGGGTTGGAGCTTTCTTT. The full variable domain, in which reference TRBV5-1 and TRBJ1-1 provide the parts outside the CDR3, is KAGVTQTPRYLIKTRGQQVTLSCSPISGHRSVSWYQQTPGQGLQFLFEYFSETQRNKGNFPGRFSGRQFSNSRSEMNVSTLELGDSALYLCASSLDGVGAFFGQGTRLTVV.

This clonotype has a handful of counts. The chain uses TRBV29-1 and TRBJ1-2; 8 bases agree with TRBD1. The CDR3 loop spans 13 amino acids. The germline gives CDR1 SQVTM, CDR2 ANQGSEA. Germline trimming cut 6 bases from V and 6 bases from J; bases unmatched to any gene: 9. As DNA, the CDR3 is TGCAGCGTCGGTGGGACGACAGGGGATGGCTACACCTTC. Its protein product is CSVGGTTGDGYTF.

This chain uses TRBV6-5 with TRBJ2-1; 11 nucleotides line up with TRBD2. From germline, CDR1 is MNHEY and CDR2 SVGAGI. Trimming took 3 bases from V and 0 from J; bases not matched to a gene: 10. This CDR3 contains 19 residues. The CDR3 coding sequence is TGTGCCAGCAGTTATGTGAATAGCGGGGGGGGAAGCTCCTACAATGAGCAGTTCTTC. Its protein product is CASSYVNSGGGSSYNEQFF.

The chain uses TRBV7-9 and TRBJ1-4; possibly TRBD1 for D (6 bases). The CDR3 loop spans 16 amino acids. Trimming pared 1 base from V and 4 bases from J, leaving 13 bases between. Germline CDR1 SEHNR, CDR2 FQNEAQ (reference sequence). The CDR3 nucleotides read TGTGCCAGCAGCTTAGAGGGGGGCAGCTATAATGAAAAACTGTTTTTT. It yields the protein CASSLEGGSYNEKLFF.

Ten or more counts support this clonotype. The chain couples TRBV10-2 to TRBJ2-5; 9 bases are shared with TRBD2. The junction had 4 bases not matched to a gene; V was cut back by 0 bases and J by 5 bases. The germline V gene encodes CDR1 WSHSY and CDR2 SAAADI. The CDR3 is 15 amino acids. CDR3 in DNA: TGCGCCAGCAGTGAGTCACCTAGCGGGGATGAGACCCAGTACTTC. Translated, it gives CASSESPSGDETQYF.

The rearrangement uses TRBV4-2 and TRBJ1-4; D perhaps matches TRBD1 (5 bases). Germline V gives CDR1 LGHNA, CDR2 YNFKEQ. The CDR3 loop spans 16 amino acids. V gave up 2 bases and J gave up 10 bases, with 20 bases separating them. The chain's CDR3 is CASSQQPGPYLGKLFF. DNA for the CDR3: TGTGCCAGCAGCCAACAACCGGGACCCTACTTAGGAAAACTGTTTTTT.

The rearrangement uses TRBV29-1 and TRBJ2-5, with 8 bases aligning to TRBD2. The CDR3 sequence is 15 residues long. The ends lost 2 bases at V and 2 bases at J; junction bases unmatched: 7. Germline-derived CDR1 and CDR2 are SQVTM and ANQGSEA. The CDR3 protein is CSVENLAGTQETQYF. As DNA, the CDR3 is TGCAGCGTTGAAAATCTAGCGGGCACTCAAGAGACCCAGTACTTC.

The table lists this clonotype with a few counts. The chain uses TRBV6-5 and TRBJ1-2; TRBD1 is a possible D gene (6 bases). The germline V gene encodes CDR1 MNHEY and CDR2 SVGAGI. This CDR3 contains 14 residues. The V and J ends lost 6 bases and 0 bases respectively, with 11 bases between them. In nucleotides, the CDR3 is TGTGCCAGCAGCACCGGGACACCTAACTATGGCTACACCTTC. It is translated as CASSTGTPNYGYTF.

The V and J genes are TRBV11-1 and TRBJ1-4; D not resolved. The CDR3 is 13 residues long. The germline CDR1 and CDR2 sequences are SGHAT and FQDESV (reference sequence). Trimming shortened V by 3 bases and J by 2 bases, and 4 bases separated the two germline ends. The CDR3 DNA reads as TGTGCCAGCAGCTTGGAGACTAATGAAAAACTGTTTTTT. It specifies CASSLETNEKLFF.

This clonotype was seen more than once but under ten times. V and J are TRBV7-2 and TRBJ2-1; D tentatively fits TRBD1 or TRBD2 (6 bases each). Germline loops: CDR1 SGHTA, CDR2 FQGNSA. The V gene lost 5 bases and the J gene lost 5 bases, with 22 bases spanning the gap. The CDR3 is 17 amino acids. The CDR3 DNA reads TGTGCCAGCAGCCTGGGGCGGCAACGCGGGACAAACAATGAGCAGTTCTTC. Translating gives CASSLGRQRGTNNEQFF.